A single sample is the source of the 14 T cell receptor beta chains below, sequenced in a study of human T cells and chemical hapten exposure. Time point: healthy volunteer bleed at 2 weeks. Unfractionated whole blood yielded total RNA. A single record per CDR3 protein comes from TCRdb applying MiXCR to the RACE reads. The sample shows roughly 30,000 distinct CDR3 sequences, 6.5% to 9% of them seen only once. The sequenced material came from whole blood. These receptors originate from a human donor in good health. Some clones in this sample may be carry-over from other donors' samples.

This clonotype occurred many times. The rearrangement links TRBV12-3 or TRBV12-4 to TRBJ1-2; weak D call: TRBD1 (5 bases). The CDR3 contains 13 residues. The V gene lost 4 bases and the J gene lost 2 bases, with 8 bases spanning the gap. The CDR3 spells CASSYRDNYGYTF. The CDR3 nucleotides are TGTGCCAGCAGTTACCGGGACAACTATGGCTACACCTTC.

This clonotype has ten or more counts. This chain connects TRBV10-3 to TRBJ2-3, with D maybe TRBD1 (6 bases). Germline CDR1 is ENHRY and CDR2 is SYGVKD. The CDR3 has 15 residues. The V and J ends lost 0 bases and 0 bases respectively, with 7 bases between them. The CDR3 coding sequence is TGTGCCATCAGTGAGTCCAGGGGTAGCACAGATACGCAGTATTTT. Translation: CAISESRGSTDTQYF.

This clonotype has at least ten counts. This chain uses TRBV19 with TRBJ2-6; 7 bases are a match to TRBD1. V trimming: 3 bases; J trimming: 3 bases; junction bases outside the gene matches: 5. The germline gives CDR1 LNHDA, CDR2 SQIVND (reference sequence). The CDR3 has 16 amino acids. CDR3 sequence (DNA): TGTGCCAGTAGTATGGGACAGTTGATTGGGGCCAACGTCCTGACTTTC. It translates to CASSMGQLIGANVLTF.

This chain uses TRBV7-9 with TRBJ2-7; 9 bases match TRBD2. Trimming removed 0 bases from V and 6 bases from J; junction bases left unmatched: 9. The germline V gene encodes CDR1 SEHNR and CDR2 FQNEAQ (reference sequence). The CDR3 sequence is 16 residues long. Written as DNA, the CDR3 is TGTGCCAGCAGCTTAGCGCGGGGGGGCCTCCGCGGCGAGCAGTACTTC. Amino acid sequence: CASSLARGGLRGEQYF.

Many counts were recorded for this clonotype. V gene TRBV12-3 or TRBV12-4 combines with J gene TRBJ2-1; the D gene is possibly TRBD2 (5 bases). The CDR3 extends over 13 amino acids. The V and J ends lost 7 bases and 6 bases respectively, with 13 bases between them. CDR3 nucleotide sequence: TGTGCCAGCACCCGGGGTAGTTTCAATGAGCAGTTCTTC. Its translation: CASTRGSFNEQFF.

This clonotype was counted many times. This chain connects TRBV5-1 to TRBJ1-3; D is unresolved. This CDR3 has 15 amino acids. Trimming took off 0 bases at V and 0 bases at J, with 7 bases between the two ends. Germline assignment: CDR1 SGHRS and CDR2 YFSETQ. DNA for the CDR3: TGCGCCAGCAGCTTGGGGCAAGCCTCTGGAAACACCATATATTTT. Protein: CASSLGQASGNTIYF.

This clonotype was found a few times. The chain combines TRBV27 with TRBJ1-6; D might be TRBD1 (6 bases). The CDR3 runs 22 residues. Trimming took off 5 bases at V and 8 bases at J, with 37 bases between the two ends. Germline V lookup: CDR1 MNHEY, CDR2 SMNVEV (reference sequence). The CDR3 here is CASSRREVGPGNHREEDSPLHF. The CDR3 bases are TGTGCCAGCAGTCGTCGTGAGGTCGGCCCCGGAAACCACAGGGAAGAAGATTCACCCCTCCACTTT.

This clonotype was counted ten times or more. The CDR3 spells CASSPGGQGLVGEQFF. The CDR3 DNA sequence: TGTGCCAGCAGCCCAGGAGGACAGGGGTTAGTTGGTGAGCAGTTCTTC. The chain recombines TRBV7-2 with TRBJ2-1; 9 bases map to TRBD1. The germline gives CDR1 SGHTA, CDR2 FQGNSA. Unmatched junction bases numbered 14, after V lost 5 bases and J lost 9 bases. The CDR3 sequence is 16 residues long. The full variable domain, with the rest looked up from reference TRBV7-2 and TRBJ2-1, is GAGVSQSPSNKVTEKGKDVELRCDPISGHTALYWYRQSLGQGLEFLIYFQGNSAPDKSGLPSDRFSAERTGGSVSTLTIQRTQQEDSAVYLCASSPGGQGLVGEQFFGPGTRLTVL.

The chain combines TRBV19 with TRBJ2-2, with D hard to call. V lost 3 bases and J 5 bases, leaving 10 bases between the germline ends. The germline gives CDR1 LNHDA, CDR2 SQIVND (reference sequence). CDR3 length: 14 residues. CDR3 nucleotide sequence: TGTGCCAGTAGTATCGGACGGAAGACCGGGGAGCTGTTTTTT. Translated, it gives CASSIGRKTGELFF.

This clonotype has a count of ten or more. The chain employs TRBV7-9 and TRBJ1-1; weak D call: TRBD1 (5 bases). V was trimmed by 8 bases and J by 1 base, leaving 14 bases between them. This CDR3 has 14 amino acids. Germline V gene lookup returns CDR1 SEHNR and CDR2 FQNEAQ (reference sequence). CDR3 amino acids: CASFLGGSNTEAFF. The DNA for the CDR3 is TGTGCCAGCTTTCTGGGGGGTTCGAACACTGAAGCTTTCTTT.

The sample holds many counts of this clonotype. This chain links TRBV2 with TRBJ2-7; possible D gene TRBD1, 6 bases. The CDR3 has 15 amino acids. Germline lookup yields CDR1 SNHLY and CDR2 FYNNEI. Trimming pared 2 bases from V and 11 bases from J, leaving 22 bases between. CDR3 sequence reads: CASSERRTAYVGEYF. The DNA of the CDR3 is TGTGCCAGCAGTGAAAGACGGACAGCCTATGTTGGAGAGTACTTC. The complete variable domain, with remaining parts taken from reference TRBV2 and TRBJ2-7, reads EPEVTQTPSHQVTQMGQEVILRCVPISNHLYFYWYRQILGQKVEFLVSFYNNEISEKSEIFDDQFSVERPDGSNFTLKIRSTKLEDSAMYFCASSERRTAYVGEYFGPGTRLTVT.

This clonotype occurred a few times. The chain employs TRBV12-3 or TRBV12-4 and TRBJ1-1, with D possibly matching TRBD1 (5 bases). The V end lost 8 bases, the J end lost 6 bases, and 13 bases lay between the germline ends. The CDR3 extends over 12 amino acids. This CDR3 reads CASETAGAEAFF. CDR3 DNA: TGTGCCAGCGAAACCGCGGGGGCTGAAGCTTTCTTT.

This clonotype has ten or more counts. V is TRBV6-2 or TRBV6-3 and J is TRBJ1-1; no definite D call. V was trimmed by 2 bases and J by 4 bases, leaving 8 bases between them. CDR1 MNHEY and CDR2 SVGEGT come from the germline V gene. The CDR3 is 13 residues long. CDR3 amino acids: CASSYQDTTEAFF. CDR3 nucleotides: TGTGCCAGCAGTTACCAGGATACCACTGAAGCTTTCTTT.

This clonotype was counted ten times or more. The genes are TRBV5-1 and TRBJ2-3; no reliable D call. The V gene lost 0 bases and the J gene lost 0 bases, with 8 bases spanning the gap. The V gene's germline CDR1 is SGHRS and CDR2 YFSETQ. This CDR3 is 15 amino acids long. CDR3 residues: CASSLGPTSTDTQYF. The CDR3 DNA reads as TGCGCCAGCAGCTTGGGACCGACTAGCACAGATACGCAGTATTTT. The whole variable domain, remainder taken from reference TRBV5-1 and TRBJ2-3, is KAGVTQTPRYLIKTRGQQVTLSCSPISGHRSVSWYQQTPGQGLQFLFEYFSETQRNKGNFPGRFSGRQFSNSRSEMNVSTLELGDSALYLCASSLGPTSTDTQYFGPGTRLTVL.